This is a list of T cell receptor beta chains from one sample in a study of blood T cell repertoires in COVID-19. Some clones are missing from TCRdb's copy, which holds only in-frame ones; the method was immunoSEQ multiplex PCR. The sample contains over 50,000 clones, 70% to 90% of which appear only once. Input material: peripheral blood. These receptors all come from a man between 65 and 85 years old with acute or convalescent COVID-19. Each CDR3 is given with its conserved first and last residue. Fields, in order: D gene, J gene, clone size, CDR3 length, V gene, CDR3 protein. A D gene is named only where the DNA matches it firmly. Expanded clones are given a class, and other clones once, few, many or no size at all.

d_gene: TRBD2; j_gene: TRBJ2-1; abundance: -; len: 15; v_gene: TRBV6-1; CDR3aa: CASSETSGADNEQFF
d_gene: -; j_gene: TRBJ2-4; abundance: -; len: 14; v_gene: TRBV28; CDR3aa: CASSLSGQGNIQYF
d_gene: -; j_gene: TRBJ1-6; abundance: -; len: 14; v_gene: TRBV7-9; CDR3aa: CAITGREIGSPLHF
d_gene: TRBD2; j_gene: TRBJ2-1; abundance: -; len: 18; v_gene: TRBV11-2; CDR3aa: CASSPLAGPSTSLDEQFF
d_gene: -; j_gene: TRBJ1-1; abundance: -; len: 13; v_gene: TRBV10-3; CDR3aa: CAITKQPNTEAFF
d_gene: -; j_gene: TRBJ2-5; abundance: -; len: 13; v_gene: TRBV24-1; CDR3aa: CATSDSGRETQYF
d_gene: TRBD1; j_gene: TRBJ1-6; abundance: -; len: 19; v_gene: TRBV2; CDR3aa: CASAYVPGQPEDYNSPLHF
d_gene: -; j_gene: TRBJ2-7; abundance: -; len: 11; v_gene: TRBV7-9; CDR3aa: CASSSAYEQYF
d_gene: TRBD1; j_gene: TRBJ2-1; abundance: once; len: 16; v_gene: TRBV18; CDR3aa: CASSPRQGTSYNEQFF
d_gene: -; j_gene: TRBJ2-4; abundance: -; len: 14; v_gene: TRBV4-1; CDR3aa: CASSQAGVEDIQYF
d_gene: TRBD1; j_gene: TRBJ2-5; abundance: -; len: 17; v_gene: TRBV5-1; CDR3aa: CASSLGHLQGAGETQYF
d_gene: -; j_gene: TRBJ2-1; abundance: -; len: 10; v_gene: TRBV2; CDR3aa: CASNNNEQFF
d_gene: TRBD2; j_gene: TRBJ2-3; abundance: -; len: 17; v_gene: TRBV27; CDR3aa: CASSPLAGGPSTDTQYF
d_gene: TRBD2; j_gene: TRBJ2-2; abundance: -; len: 19; v_gene: TRBV11-2; CDR3aa: CASSGRTSGGPGNTGELFF
d_gene: -; j_gene: TRBJ1-1; abundance: once; len: 14; v_gene: TRBV11-2; CDR3aa: CASSPTGRDTEAFF
d_gene: -; j_gene: TRBJ2-3; abundance: few; len: 15; v_gene: TRBV9; CDR3aa: CASSVIGDGTDTQYF
d_gene: TRBD1; j_gene: TRBJ1-2; abundance: -; len: 13; v_gene: TRBV12-5; CDR3aa: CASGPGTGFGYTF
d_gene: TRBD1; j_gene: TRBJ1-5; abundance: few; len: 12; v_gene: TRBV5-5; CDR3aa: CASSPGGQPQHF
d_gene: -; j_gene: TRBJ2-5; abundance: -; len: 15; v_gene: TRBV24-1; CDR3aa: CATSDPSGGKETQYF
d_gene: -; j_gene: TRBJ2-7; abundance: -; len: 14; v_gene: TRBV6-6; CDR3aa: CASSSTGPSYEQYF
d_gene: -; j_gene: TRBJ2-1; abundance: -; len: 14; v_gene: TRBV2; CDR3aa: CASSDLTGLNEQFF
d_gene: -; j_gene: TRBJ1-2; abundance: once; len: 16; v_gene: TRBV21-1; CDR3aa: CASNPIPDRGLSGYTF
d_gene: TRBD2; j_gene: TRBJ2-7; abundance: few; len: 17; v_gene: TRBV5-1; CDR3aa: CASSETSGGNPSYEQYF
d_gene: -; j_gene: TRBJ2-4; abundance: -; len: 13; v_gene: TRBV15; CDR3aa: CATSRGTGNIQYF
d_gene: -; j_gene: TRBJ1-4; abundance: -; len: 14; v_gene: TRBV7-9; CDR3aa: CASSSSHWAEKLFF
d_gene: TRBD1; j_gene: TRBJ1-5; abundance: -; len: 13; v_gene: TRBV12-3/TRBV12-4; CDR3aa: CASSLYRGAPQHF
d_gene: TRBD1; j_gene: TRBJ2-1; abundance: -; len: 17; v_gene: TRBV10-3; CDR3aa: CAISDTGTGTFGNEQFF
d_gene: TRBD2; j_gene: TRBJ2-5; abundance: -; len: 13; v_gene: TRBV5-1; CDR3aa: CASSLAGRETQYF
d_gene: TRBD1; j_gene: TRBJ2-7; abundance: -; len: 14; v_gene: TRBV18; CDR3aa: CASSRRDRTYEQYF